The clone carrying this T cell receptor (beta chain) was observed a single time. V was trimmed by 1 base and J by 3 bases, leaving 13 bases between them. The germline V gene encodes CDR1 LGHDT and CDR2 YNNKEL (reference sequence). This CDR3 has 16 residues. The sample comes from a study of blood T cell repertoires in COVID-19. Overall study: Sources were T cells, B-cell-depleted T cells, or PBMCs; the material itself was cDNA or gDNA.

In the source study's methods: Cell counts per sample came from amplifying reference gene primers. Profiled with immunoSEQ multiplex PCR; TCRdb holds only in-frame clones, not every one. D and trimming were read from the DNA, whereas the V and J calls and clone size are those reported in that table. Here the sample spans about 240,000 clones, about 80% being singletons. V is TRBV3-1 (or the pseudogene TRBV3-2) and J is TRBJ2-1; unclear D gene. The sequenced material came from peripheral blood. This receptor was obtained from a woman older than 75 with acute or convalescent COVID-19. Here the CDR3 reads CASSQGQRPSYNEQFF. CDR3 sequence (DNA): TGTGCCAGCAGCCAAGGCCAGCGCCCGAGCTACAATGAGCAGTTCTTC.